A single sample gave rise to the 30 T cell receptor beta chains below, sequenced in a study of cytomegalovirus exposure and HLA in healthy donors. With 60 Vbeta and 13 Jbeta primers, the PCR was carried out. Data came from immunoSEQ multiplex PCR; TCRdb stores just in-frame clones and leaves some out. The table shows some 100,000 clones, with approximately 68% occurring only once. Specimen: PBMCs. Receptors originate from a young woman in good health and CMV-seropositive.

This sequence joins TRBV28 and TRBJ2-7; 7 bases match TRBD1. The CDR3 sequence is 16 residues long. The junction had 11 bases not matched to a gene; V was cut back by 6 bases and J by 0 bases. The germline V gene encodes CDR1 MDHEN and CDR2 SYDVKM. The CDR3 region has the DNA TGTGCCAGCAGCACCCGCTGGGACAGCAGCTCCTACGAGCAGTACTTC. Amino acid sequence: CASSTRWDSSSYEQYF. Filled out from reference TRBV28 and TRBJ2-7, the complete variable domain reads DVKVTQSSRYLVKRTGEKVFLECVQDMDHENMFWYRQDPGLGLRLIYFSYDVKMKEKGDIPEGYSVSREKKERFSLILESASTNQTSMYLCASSTRWDSSSYEQYFGPGTRLTVT.

The CDR3 DNA reads as TGTGCCAGCAGCTTAGATCCGACGGGACAGAGGTCCCAGTACTTC. Amino acid sequence: CASSLDPTGQRSQYF. The gene calls are TRBV11-2 and TRBJ2-5; 7 bases map to TRBD1. CDR1 and CDR2 (germline): SGHAT, FQNNGV. V dropped 0 bases and J dropped 9; count of bases not matched to a gene: 10. The CDR3 has 15 residues.

In its sample, this clone ranks as medium-sized. The rearrangement uses TRBV19 and TRBJ2-7; 7 bases are shared with TRBD2. The CDR3 consists of 14 residues. The germline gives CDR1 LNHDA, CDR2 SQIVND (reference sequence). V shed 6 bases, J shed 2 bases, and the junction held 7 bases outside the gene matches. The CDR3: CASRWASGAYEQYF. The CDR3, as DNA: TGTGCCAGTAGATGGGCTAGCGGAGCCTACGAGCAGTACTTC.

This chain uses TRBV5-1 with TRBJ2-7; no firm D call. This CDR3 region has 15 residues. CDR1 SGHRS and CDR2 YFSETQ come from the germline V gene. The V gene lost 5 bases and the J gene lost 2 bases, with 17 bases spanning the gap. The chain's CDR3 is CASRRSERTPYEQYF. The DNA of the CDR3 is TGCGCCAGCAGGCGGTCGGAGCGTACCCCCTACGAGCAGTACTTC.

CDR3 DNA: TGCGCCAGCAGCCAAGGAATACGAGGATGGGATGGCTACACCTTC. Its translation is CASSQGIRGWDGYTF. The genes are TRBV4-3 and TRBJ1-2; D unclear. The germline V gene has CDR1 LGHNA and CDR2 YSLEER. The ends were cut back, 1 base at V and 6 bases at J, with 15 bases in the middle. The CDR3 is 15 residues long.

The CDR3 loop reads CASRNRDSNQPQHF. The CDR3 DNA reads TGTGCCAGTAGGAACAGGGATAGCAATCAGCCCCAGCATTTT. V and J are TRBV19 and TRBJ1-5, with D possibly matching TRBD1 (6 bases). This CDR3 contains 14 residues. V lost 6 bases and J 0 bases, leaving 9 bases between the germline ends. CDR1 and CDR2 from the germline V gene are LNHDA and SQIVND (reference sequence).

This clone was detected only a few times. This chain connects TRBV7-9 to TRBJ1-4; D perhaps matches TRBD1 (5 bases). Looked up from germline, CDR1 is SEHNR and CDR2 is FQNEAQ (reference sequence). The CDR3 consists of 15 residues. The germline V and J ends were trimmed by 1 base and 8 bases, with 14 bases remaining between them. For the CDR3, the DNA is TGTGCCAGCAGCTTAGATCCGGGGGGTTTAGAAAAACTGTTTTTT. Translating gives CASSLDPGGLEKLFF.

The gene calls are TRBV28 and TRBJ2-3; a possible D gene is TRBD1 (5 bases). Trimming shortened V by 2 bases and J by 2 bases, and 17 bases separated the two germline ends. The CDR3 has 17 amino acids. Germline V gene data show CDR1 as MDHEN and CDR2 as SYDVKM. The CDR3 loop is CASSLERPGHNTDTQYF. CDR3 DNA sequence: TGTGCCAGCAGTTTAGAAAGGCCAGGGCATAACACAGATACGCAGTATTTT.

The rearrangement joins TRBV4-1 to TRBJ2-2; 13 bases map to TRBD2. This CDR3 comprises 16 residues. The germline V gene has CDR1 MGHRA and CDR2 YSYEKL. Trimming took 6 bases from V and 4 from J; bases not matched to a gene: 5. The CDR3 region is CASRLGLAGSTGELFF. The CDR3 nucleotides are TGCGCCAGCAGGTTGGGACTAGCGGGAAGCACCGGGGAGCTGTTTTTT.

V is TRBV5-3 and J is TRBJ2-1; 11 bases fit TRBD2. TRBV5-3 is flagged as an ORF with uncertain function. The CDR3 is 16 amino acids. V shed 3 bases and J 4 bases; nucleotides not matched to a gene: 6. CDR3 DNA sequence: TGTGCCAGAAGCTCCCGGGCTAGCGGGGGGTACAATGAGCAGTTCTTC. Protein: CARSSRASGGYNEQFF.

The chain uses TRBV4-3 and TRBJ1-2, with D perhaps TRBD1 (5 bases). The germline CDR1 and CDR2 sequences are LGHNA and YSLEER. V shed 4 bases and J shed 8 bases, with 11 bases lying between them. This CDR3 region has 12 residues. The CDR3 spells CASSPQGKGYTF. CDR3 in DNA: TGCGCCAGCAGCCCCCAGGGAAAGGGCTACACCTTC.

The chain couples TRBV29-1 to TRBJ2-1; a possible D gene is TRBD1 (5 bases). V was shortened by 0 bases and J by 3 bases, with 6 bases between the two germline ends. The CDR3 extends over 13 amino acids. Germline CDR1 and CDR2: SQVTM and ANQGSEA. The CDR3 loop reads CSVEEDNYNEQFF. The CDR3 DNA reads as TGCAGCGTTGAAGAGGACAACTACAATGAGCAGTTCTTC.

V and J are TRBV29-1 and TRBJ2-5; 9 nucleotides align to TRBD2. Looked up from germline, CDR1 is SQVTM and CDR2 is ANQGSEA. CDR3 length: 13 amino acids. J lost 4 bases, V lost 8 bases, and 8 bases had no gene match. The CDR3: CSTLAGLGETQYF. CDR3 bases: TGCAGCACCCTAGCGGGGTTAGGAGAGACCCAGTACTTC.

The chain links TRBV11-2 to TRBJ2-5; TRBD1 agrees at 7 bases. With V trimmed by 4 bases and J by 9 bases, 11 bases remained unmatched. Germline-derived CDR1 and CDR2 are SGHAT and FQNNGV. The CDR3 is made up of 14 amino acids. This chain's CDR3 is CASSSWDRRGAQYF. Here the CDR3 DNA reads TGTGCCAGCAGCTCTTGGGACAGACGAGGGGCCCAGTACTTC.

The genes are TRBV4-3 and TRBJ2-7, with 12 bases that match TRBD2. The length of the CDR3 is 14 residues. Germline V gene data show CDR1 as LGHNA and CDR2 as YSLEER. Trimming cost V 6 bases and J 11 bases; bases outside gene matches: 11. This CDR3 is CASSPRLAGGYEYF. CDR3 DNA sequence: TGCGCCAGCAGTCCTAGGCTAGCGGGAGGGTACGAGTACTTC.

This chain joins TRBV7-2 and TRBJ2-5; D not certain. This CDR3 comprises 17 residues. Trimming removed 2 bases from V and 2 bases from J, with 18 bases in between. Germline values: CDR1 SGHTA, CDR2 FQGNSA. CDR3 coding DNA: TGTGCCAGCAGCTTACGTTTAATGGCGGTTACTCAAGAGACCCAGTACTTC. This gives the protein CASSLRLMAVTQETQYF.

V gene TRBV14 combines with J gene TRBJ2-7; a possible D gene is TRBD1 (7 bases). This CDR3 contains 15 residues. Between the trimmed V and J ends, which lost 2 bases and 0 bases, there was a span of 11 bases. Germline CDR1 SGHDN, CDR2 FVKESK. The CDR3 reads CASSQLEGASYEQYF. The CDR3 DNA reads TGTGCCAGCAGCCAATTGGAGGGGGCCTCCTACGAGCAGTACTTC.

The chain is built from TRBV5-1 and TRBJ2-7; 7 nucleotides line up with TRBD2. With 1 base clipped from V and 4 bases from J, the junction kept 5 bases outside the gene matches. There are 14 residues in the CDR3. CDR1 and CDR2 (germline): SGHRS, YFSETQ. CDR3 protein: CASSLLASGYEQYF. CDR3 bases: TGCGCCAGCAGCTTGTTGGCTAGCGGTTACGAGCAGTACTTC.

This clone was recorded a few times. The rearrangement joins TRBV5-5 to TRBJ1-4; D might be TRBD1 (5 bases). The CDR3 has 16 amino acids. V lost 6 bases to trimming and J lost 0 bases, with 15 bases between them. Germline assignment: CDR1 SGHKS and CDR2 YYEKEE (reference sequence). DNA of the CDR3: TGTGCCAGCACCCGATTTAGGGGCGCAACTAATGAAAAACTGTTTTTT. Protein: CASTRFRGATNEKLFF. Supplemented by reference TRBV5-5 and TRBJ1-4, the full variable domain reads DAGVTQSPTHLIKTRGQQVTLRCSPISGHKSVSWYQQVLGQGPQFIFQYYEKEERGRGNFPDRFSARQFPNYSSELNVNALLLGDSALYLCASTRFRGATNEKLFFGSGTQLSVL.

This clone showed up just a few times. The rearrangement joins TRBV5-1 to TRBJ2-2; D is unresolved. The V gene's germline CDR1 is SGHRS and CDR2 YFSETQ. The CDR3 extends over 14 amino acids. Trimming took 1 base from V and 1 from J, leaving 5 bases between them. The CDR3 is CASSLTVNTGELFF. CDR3 bases: TGCGCCAGCAGCTTGACGGTGAACACCGGGGAGCTGTTTTTT.

The chain combines TRBV9 with TRBJ2-3, with TRBD2 matching 11 bases. There are 16 residues in the CDR3. V lost 4 bases, J lost 4 bases, and 8 bases stayed unmatched. Germline lookup yields CDR1 SGDLS and CDR2 YYNGEE. The CDR3 DNA reads as TGTGCCAGCAGCAACCTAGCGGGAGGTGTGTCAGATACGCAGTATTTT. It codes for CASSNLAGGVSDTQYF.

This clone was detected only a few times. Additional DNA sequences in this sample encode the identical CDR3. The chain has TRBV28 and TRBJ1-5; D perhaps matches TRBD1 (5 bases). The ends were cut back, 3 bases at V and 7 bases at J, with 13 bases in the middle. The CDR3 runs 14 residues. In germline, CDR1 is MDHEN, CDR2 SYDVKM. Here the CDR3 DNA reads TGTGCCAGCAGTTTGGGGGGAGGGCGGCAGCCCCAGCATTTT. It is translated as CASSLGGGRQPQHF. Full variable domain (outside the CDR3, taken from reference TRBV28 and TRBJ1-5): DVKVTQSSRYLVKRTGEKVFLECVQDMDHENMFWYRQDPGLGLRLIYFSYDVKMKEKGDIPEGYSVSREKKERFSLILESASTNQTSMYLCASSLGGGRQPQHFGDGTRLSIL.

The gene calls are TRBV15 and TRBJ1-2; possibly TRBD1 for D (5 bases). Germline V gene lookup returns CDR1 LNHNV and CDR2 YYDKDF (reference sequence). This CDR3 comprises 15 residues. V dropped 8 bases and J dropped 4 bases, with 20 bases sitting between them. The CDR3: CATGLRAAGSYGYTF. CDR3 nucleotides: TGTGCCACCGGGCTCAGGGCAGCGGGGTCCTATGGCTACACCTTC.

The chain links TRBV19 to TRBJ2-1; TRBD2 matches at 9 bases. The CDR3 consists of 14 residues. Germline V CDR1 and CDR2: LNHDA, SQIVND (reference sequence). Trimming at V came to 5 bases and at J to 6 bases, leaving 5 bases not matched to a gene. CDR3 loop: CASSFATSGNEQFF. The CDR3 nucleotides read TGTGCCAGTAGTTTCGCGACTAGCGGCAATGAGCAGTTCTTC. The whole variable domain, remainder taken from reference TRBV19 and TRBJ2-1, is DGGITQSPKYLFRKEGQNVTLSCEQNLNHDAMYWYRQDPGQGLRLIYYSQIVNDFQKGDIAEGYSVSREKKESFPLTVTSAQKNPTAFYLCASSFATSGNEQFFGPGTRLTVL.

This chain connects TRBV4-1 to TRBJ2-7, with 7 bases lining up with TRBD2. With 5 bases clipped from V and 1 base from J, the junction kept 8 bases outside the gene matches. Germline assignment: CDR1 MGHRA and CDR2 YSYEKL. The CDR3 totals 15 residues. This CDR3 is CASSRGSGGSYEQYF. CDR3 coding DNA: TGCGCCAGCAGCAGGGGATCCGGGGGGTCCTACGAGCAGTACTTC.

This clone was counted between two and nine times. The CDR3 here is CASSTDRATEAFF. Here the CDR3 DNA reads TGTGCCAGCAGCACCGACAGGGCCACTGAAGCTTTCTTT. The J gene is TRBJ1-1, the V gene TRBV27; 7 bases are a match to TRBD1. With V trimmed by 6 bases and J by 4 bases, 5 bases remained unmatched. The CDR3 has 13 amino acids. CDR1 and CDR2 from the germline V gene are MNHEY and SMNVEV (reference sequence).

The V gene is TRBV7-3, the J gene TRBJ1-4; D possibly corresponds to TRBD1 (6 bases). There are 13 residues in the CDR3. V was shortened by 5 bases and J by 5 bases, with 9 bases between the two germline ends. The germline gives CDR1 SGHTA, CDR2 FQGTGA. The DNA of the CDR3 is TGTGCCAGCAGCAGGACAGAAAATGAAAAACTGTTTTTT. Encoded protein: CASSRTENEKLFF.

In this sample, this clone turned up a few times. This chain joins TRBV7-6 and TRBJ2-1, with 9 positions matching TRBD2. This CDR3 contains 16 residues. The V segment lost 6 bases and the J segment 7 bases; nucleotides outside the gene matches: 13. CDR1 and CDR2 (germline): SGHVS, FNYEAQ. As DNA, the CDR3 is TGTGCCAGCAGGGGCTGGACTAGCGAAAGGGTAAATGAGCAGTTCTTC. Its protein is CASRGWTSERVNEQFF.

The genes are TRBV14 and TRBJ2-7, with D possibly TRBD2 on 5 matching bases. V was trimmed by 4 bases and J by 1 base, leaving 11 bases between them. This CDR3 has 14 amino acids. Germline assignment: CDR1 SGHDN and CDR2 FVKESK. This chain's CDR3 is CASSPLRVSYEQYF. In DNA form, the CDR3 reads TGTGCCAGCAGCCCCCTGAGGGTTTCCTACGAGCAGTACTTC.

The chain employs TRBV6-1 and TRBJ1-5, with a weak D call TRBD1 (5 bases). Germline assignment: CDR1 MNHNS and CDR2 SASEGT. CDR3 length equals 13 residues. V lost 2 bases, J lost 6 bases, and 8 bases lay in between. CDR3 in amino acids: CASSEQGVQPQHF. CDR3 in DNA: TGTGCCAGCAGTGAACAGGGTGTTCAGCCCCAGCATTTT.